The clone carrying this T cell receptor beta chain was observed at least ten times. Its target is unknown. TCRbeta library preparation incorporated unique molecular identifiers. TCRdb redid the calling of the PCR reads with MiXCR, one entry per CDR3 protein. The data show about 17,000 distinct CDR3 sequences, with around 12% seen just once and approximately 64% held by the top ten. The data were taken from a study of T-cell reconstitution after alpha-beta-depleted transplantation in children. Study-level points and caveats: From surviving recipient T cells and thymic progenitors came the high day-60 TCRbeta diversity observed in some patients. Alpha-beta T cells present about two months after transplant were reported to originate from several hundred expanded graft clones. By one year post-transplant, T-cell counts and diversity largely arose from T cells that were newly produced.

Germline lookup yields CDR1 SGHRS and CDR2 YFSETQ. The CDR3 length is 15 residues. Trimming took 0 bases from V and 7 from J, leaving 17 bases between them. The TCR originated in a boy younger than two who had a stem cell transplant for Wiskott-Aldrich syndrome, so the T cells may come from the graft donor. The sequences come from PBMCs, mostly from graft donor cells, collected 180 days after TCRalphabeta/CD19-depleted stem cell transplant. This chain links TRBV5-1 with TRBJ2-7; D remains ambiguous. The CDR3 protein is CASSLVGTPASEQYF. CDR3 sequence (DNA): TGCGCCAGCAGCTTGGTAGGTACTCCTGCCTCTGAGCAGTACTTC. The entire variable domain, with the rest obtained from reference TRBV5-1 and TRBJ2-7, is as follows: KAGVTQTPRYLIKTRGQQVTLSCSPISGHRSVSWYQQTPGQGLQFLFEYFSETQRNKGNFPGRFSGRQFSNSRSEMNVSTLELGDSALYLCASSLVGTPASEQYFGPGTRLTVT.